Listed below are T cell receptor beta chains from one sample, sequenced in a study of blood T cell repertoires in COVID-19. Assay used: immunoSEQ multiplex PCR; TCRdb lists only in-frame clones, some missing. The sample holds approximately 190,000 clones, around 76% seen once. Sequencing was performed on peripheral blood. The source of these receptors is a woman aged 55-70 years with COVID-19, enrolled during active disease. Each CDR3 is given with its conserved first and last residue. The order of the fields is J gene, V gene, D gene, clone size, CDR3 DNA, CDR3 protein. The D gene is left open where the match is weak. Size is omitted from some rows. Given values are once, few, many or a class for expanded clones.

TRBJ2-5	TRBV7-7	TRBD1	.	TGTGCTAGCAGCTTAGGGACAGGGGAGGAGACCCAGTACTTC	CASSLGTGEETQYF
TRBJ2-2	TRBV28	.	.	TGTGCCAGCAGTTTATTCAGGGCGGTCACCGGGGAGCTGTTTTTT	CASSLFRAVTGELFF
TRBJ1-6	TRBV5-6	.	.	TGTGCCAGCAGCTTGATAGGGGGGGGACCTCGGCCACCCCTCCACTTT	CASSLIGGGPRPPLHF
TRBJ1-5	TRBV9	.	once	TGTGCCAGCAGCGTAGACAGGGACAATCAGCCCCAGCATTTT	CASSVDRDNQPQHF
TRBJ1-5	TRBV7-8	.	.	TGTGCCAGCAGCTTAGTCGGCGGGGATCAGCCCCAGCATTTT	CASSLVGGDQPQHF
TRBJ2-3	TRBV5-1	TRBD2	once	TGCGCCAGCAGCAAGACTAGCGGGACCAGCACAGATACGCAGTATTTT	CASSKTSGTSTDTQYF
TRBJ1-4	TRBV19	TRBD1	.	TGTGCCAGTAGTCGGCGGGACAGGATGGAAAAACTGTTTTTT	CASSRRDRMEKLFF
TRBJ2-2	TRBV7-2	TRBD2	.	TGTGCCAGCAGCTTAAGCGGGGGGGCGAACACCGGGGAGCTGTTTTTT	CASSLSGGANTGELFF
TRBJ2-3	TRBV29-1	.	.	TGCAGCGTTGTCCAGCGGCCGACAGATACGCAGTATTTT	CSVVQRPTDTQYF
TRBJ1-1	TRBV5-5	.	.	TGTGCCAGCAACACGGGAGGGAACACTGAAGCTTTCTTT	CASNTGGNTEAFF
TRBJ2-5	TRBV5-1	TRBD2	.	TGCGCCAGCAGCTTGCGACTAGCGGGGGGGAACCAAGAGACCCAGTACTTC	CASSLRLAGGNQETQYF
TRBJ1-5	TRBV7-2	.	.	TGTGCCAGCAGCTTGGGACACTTTAGCAATCAGCCCCAGCATTTT	CASSLGHFSNQPQHF
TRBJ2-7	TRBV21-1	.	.	TGTGCCAGATCAGGACAGGAATACGAGCAGTACTTC	CARSGQEYEQYF
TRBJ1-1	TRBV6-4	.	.	TGTGCCAGCAGTGACTCGGGACTTGGGAGTACTGAAGCTTTCTTT	CASSDSGLGSTEAFF
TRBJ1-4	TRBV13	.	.	TGTGCCAGCAGCCGTGGGGGGGCGGGTAATGAAAAACTGTTTTTT	CASSRGGAGNEKLFF
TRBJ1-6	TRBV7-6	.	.	TGTGCCAGCAGCTTAGCGACAGGTGGTAATTCACCCCTCCACTTT	CASSLATGGNSPLHF
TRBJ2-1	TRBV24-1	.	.	TGTGCCACCAGTGCCCGACAGGGAGGAAGCTCCTACAATGAGCAGTTCTTC	CATSARQGGSSYNEQFF
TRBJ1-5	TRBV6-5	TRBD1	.	TGTGCCAGCAGTCCGACAGGGAGGCCGCATCAGCCCCAGCATTTT	CASSPTGRPHQPQHF
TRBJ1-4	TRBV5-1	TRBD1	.	TGCGCCAGCAGCGCAACAGGGGGAAGGCAGGAAAAACTGTTTTTT	CASSATGGRQEKLFF
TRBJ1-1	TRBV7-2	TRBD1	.	TGTGCCAGCAGCGACAGGGTGTACACTGAAGCTTTCTTT	CASSDRVYTEAFF
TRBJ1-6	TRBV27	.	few	TGTGCCAGCAGCTTAACAGGGCTACCCCTCCACTTT	CASSLTGLPLHF
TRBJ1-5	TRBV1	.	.	TGCACCAGCAGCGGTGAGGAGGATAGCAATCAGCCCCAGCATTTT	CTSSGEEDSNQPQHF
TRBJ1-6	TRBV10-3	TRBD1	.	TGTGCCATCAGTGGGACAGGCCCCAATAATTCACCCCTCCACTTT	CAISGTGPNNSPLHF
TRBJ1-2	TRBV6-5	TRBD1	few	TGTGCCAGCAGTTACTTGTCTCGTCGGGACAGGCTTGGCTACACCTTC	CASSYLSRRDRLGYTF
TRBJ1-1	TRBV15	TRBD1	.	TGTGCCACCAGCAGGACAGGGCTCCCGGTTGGGACTGAAGCTTTCTTT	CATSRTGLPVGTEAFF
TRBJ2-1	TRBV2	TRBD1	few	TGTGCCAGCAGCAGACAGGGTACATACAATGAGCAGTTCTTC	CASSRQGTYNEQFF
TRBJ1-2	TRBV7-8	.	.	TGTGCCAGCAGCCAAGACAGAATCACTGGCTACACCTTC	CASSQDRITGYTF
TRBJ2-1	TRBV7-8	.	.	TGTGCCAGCAGCAGGACTCTTTGGGGTGAGCAGTTCTTC	CASSRTLWGEQFF
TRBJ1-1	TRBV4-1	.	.	TGCGCCAGCAGCCAAGATCCGTCGGTGAACACTGAAGCTTTCTTT	CASSQDPSVNTEAFF
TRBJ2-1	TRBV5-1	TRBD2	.	TGCGCCAGCCGCTTAGAGCCCCGGACTAGCGGGAATGAGCAGTTCTTC	CASRLEPRTSGNEQFF
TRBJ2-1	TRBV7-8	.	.	TGTGCCAGCAGCCTTGAGGGAGGGGGTAACAATGAGCAGTTCTTC	CASSLEGGGNNEQFF
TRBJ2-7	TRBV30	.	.	TGTGCCTGGCAAGCCCAATACGAGCAGTACTTC	CAWQAQYEQYF
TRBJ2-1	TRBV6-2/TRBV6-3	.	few	TGTGCCAGCAGCCTGGGAGGGGGGCAGCACAATGAGCAGTTCTTC	CASSLGGGQHNEQFF
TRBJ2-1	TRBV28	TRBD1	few	TGTGCCAGCAGCCAACAGGGGGCGATGAGTGGTGAGCAGTTCTTC	CASSQQGAMSGEQFF
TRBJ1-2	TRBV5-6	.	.	TGTGCCAGCAGCTTGTCTCCAGGGTCTCTTTTAGGCTACACCTTC	CASSLSPGSLLGYTF
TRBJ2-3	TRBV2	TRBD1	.	TGTGCCAGCAGGACAGGGAGCACAGATACGCAGTATTTT	CASRTGSTDTQYF
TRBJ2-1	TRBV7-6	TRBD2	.	TGTGCCAGCAGCGCCCTAGTACTAGCGGGGGATTACAATGAGCAGTTCTTC	CASSALVLAGDYNEQFF
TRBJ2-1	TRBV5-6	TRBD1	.	TGTGCCAGCAGTCGTTCCGGGACAGGGCTCAATGAGCAGTTCTTC	CASSRSGTGLNEQFF
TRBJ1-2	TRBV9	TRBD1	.	TGTGCCAGCAAGAGCCGGGACAGCTATGGCTACACCTTC	CASKSRDSYGYTF
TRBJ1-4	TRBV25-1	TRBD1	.	TGTGCCAGCAGTGCCAGACAGGGGTTTAATGAAAAACTGTTTTTT	CASSARQGFNEKLFF
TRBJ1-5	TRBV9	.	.	TGTGCCAGCAGCCCCTCCCCCAATCAGCCCCAGCATTTT	CASSPSPNQPQHF
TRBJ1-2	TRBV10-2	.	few	TGCGCCAGCAGTCTCGGGGGGGAGGTTACTAACTATGGCTACACCTTC	CASSLGGEVTNYGYTF
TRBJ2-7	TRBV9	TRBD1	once	TGTGCCAGCAGCCGCGCGCAGGGGGAGACCTACGAGCAGTACTTC	CASSRAQGETYEQYF
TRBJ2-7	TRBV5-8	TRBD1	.	TGTGCCAGCAGCCTCCCGGGACAGGGGACTTACGAGCAGTACTTC	CASSLPGQGTYEQYF
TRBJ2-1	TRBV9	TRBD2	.	TGTGCCAGCAGCGTACGAGGGGGTAGCGGGAGCTCCTACAATGAGCAGTTCTTC	CASSVRGGSGSSYNEQFF
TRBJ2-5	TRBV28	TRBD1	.	TGTGCCAGCAGTCTGAGCTACAGGGGAGAGACCCAGTACTTC	CASSLSYRGETQYF
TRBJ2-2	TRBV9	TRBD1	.	TGTGCCAGCAGCGCGCCAGGGACAGGGGCGAACACCGGGGAGCTGTTTTTT	CASSAPGTGANTGELFF
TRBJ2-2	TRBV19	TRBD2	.	TGTGCCAGTAGTTTCCCCCCCCGGGGGGCCGGGGAGCTGTTTTTT	CASSFPPRGAGELFF
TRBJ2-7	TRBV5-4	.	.	TGTGCCAGCACCCCGACAGGCTCCTACGAGCAGTACTTC	CASTPTGSYEQYF
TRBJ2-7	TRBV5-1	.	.	TGCGCCAGCAGCTTGTTAAGCCCAATAAGAACTCTAGCAACAACTTACGAGCAGTACTTC	CASSLLSPIRTLATTYEQYF
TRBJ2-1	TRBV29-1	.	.	TGCAGCGTTGAAGATTCGTCTAGCTCCTACAATGAGCAGTTCTTC	CSVEDSSSSYNEQFF
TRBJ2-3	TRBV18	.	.	TGTGCCAGCTCACCTAAATCTAGCACAGATACGCAGTATTTT	CASSPKSSTDTQYF